This record looks at one TCR beta chain sequence and its context. Its specificity is unknown. Only in-frame clones appear in the TCRdb table, and some are missing; sequencing was by immunoSEQ multiplex PCR. The sample records more than 45,000 clones, around 87% being singletons. This specimen comes from a study of pediatric ulcerative colitis. Broader study findings: A couple of rectal clonotypes were found only in ulcerative colitis patients, all of them.

This CDR3 has 15 residues. From germline, CDR1 is MDHEN and CDR2 SYDVKM. V lost 5 bases to trimming and J lost 5 bases; unmatched junction nucleotides: 8. This receptor was obtained from a boy younger than 18 who was a control in a study of pediatric ulcerative colitis. The chain couples TRBV28 to TRBJ2-1, with 8 positions matching TRBD1. The sample taken for sequencing was blood. In nucleotides, the CDR3 is TGTGCCAGCAGTCCAGGACAGGGACCGAACAATGAGCAGTTCTTC. Protein: CASSPGQGPNNEQFF.